Presented here are 26 T cell receptor beta chains from one specimen sequenced in a study of human T cells and chemical hapten exposure. TCRdb redid the calling of the RACE reads with MiXCR, one entry per CDR3 protein. The data show some 350,000 distinct CDR3 sequences, around 6% seen once. As to time point: patch test 2, 6 weeks after DPC sensitization. As for treatment: therapeutic diphenylcyclopropenone sensitization with weekly scalp DPC. Sequencing was performed on whole blood, taken in connection with sensitization to the hapten diphenylcyclopropenone (DPC). These receptors came from a woman aged 18-29 years with alopecia areata. Some clones in this sample may be carry-over from other donors' samples.

This clonotype showed up just a few times. CDR3 DNA: TGTGCCAGCAGTTATAATCTAGCCTATGGCTACACCTTC. This gives the protein CASSYNLAYGYTF. The chain combines TRBV6-5 with TRBJ1-2; D not certain. The CDR3 has 13 amino acids. V was trimmed by 3 bases and J by 4 bases, leaving 9 bases between them. Germline CDR1 is MNHEY and CDR2 is SVGAGI.

In this sample, this clonotype turned up many times. The chain combines TRBV29-1 with TRBJ1-1, with 10 bases fitting TRBD1. V was pared by 7 bases and J by 2 bases, with 4 bases of the junction left unmatched. The CDR3 runs 13 residues. Looked up from germline, CDR1 is SQVTM and CDR2 is ANQGSEA. This chain's CDR3 is CSGGTGVNTEAFF. The CDR3 DNA follows: TGCAGCGGGGGGACAGGGGTAAACACTGAAGCTTTCTTT.

This clonotype was found a few times. The chain carries TRBV6-4 and TRBJ2-6; tentative D call: TRBD2 (5 bases). Between the trimmed V and J ends, which lost 2 bases and 2 bases, there was a span of 13 bases. Germline CDR1 MRHNA, CDR2 SNTAGT. The CDR3 length is 17 residues. The CDR3 DNA is TGTGCCAGCAGTGACGAGGGAGAGCCCACTGGGGCCAACGTCCTGACTTTC. Its protein product is CASSDEGEPTGANVLTF.

This chain uses TRBV6-5 with TRBJ1-4; no definite D call. CDR1 is MNHEY, CDR2 SVGAGI, per germline. The CDR3 is 16 residues long. V lost 6 bases to trimming and J lost 4 bases, with 18 bases between them. In DNA, the CDR3 is TGTGCCAGCAGCCCGATAGACGGAGCAGATAATGAAAAACTGTTTTTT. Protein sequence: CASSPIDGADNEKLFF.

This clonotype was counted many times. The chain employs TRBV4-1 and TRBJ1-3; D remains unclear. CDR3 length equals 15 residues. Germline assignment: CDR1 MGHRA and CDR2 YSYEKL. Trimming shortened V by 5 bases and J by 0 bases, and 11 bases separated the two germline ends. In DNA form, the CDR3 reads TGCGCCAGCAGCTCGGGCCCTTCCTCTGGAAACACCATATATTTT. Its translation is CASSSGPSSGNTIYF.

This clonotype showed up just a few times. This chain connects TRBV27 to TRBJ1-6, with 7 bases lining up with TRBD1. The V gene end was trimmed by 6 bases and the J gene end by 10 bases; junction bases not matched to a gene: 12. This CDR3 has 15 residues. CDR1 and CDR2 (germline): MNHEY, SMNVEV (reference sequence). The CDR3 sequence: CASRPQGTARSPLHF. DNA of the CDR3: TGTGCCAGCAGACCACAGGGGACAGCGCGGTCACCCCTCCACTTT.

This clonotype occurred many times. The chain uses TRBV2 and TRBJ1-2; the match to TRBD1 covers 7 bases. Germline lookup yields CDR1 SNHLY and CDR2 FYNNEI. V dropped 7 bases and J dropped 8; count of bases not matched to a gene: 13. This CDR3 is 14 amino acids long. DNA for the CDR3: TGTGCCAGCATGGCAGGGGGGGAAGGTTACGGCTACACCTTC. This sequence encodes CASMAGGEGYGYTF.

The chain recombines TRBV4-1 with TRBJ1-3; weak D call: TRBD1 (5 bases). This CDR3 region has 15 residues. Trimming left V 4 bases short and J 4 bases short, with 14 bases between. Germline-derived CDR1 and CDR2 are MGHRA and YSYEKL. The CDR3 DNA sequence: TGCGCCAGCAGCCCACAGGTACAGGTCGGAAACACCATATATTTT. Protein product: CASSPQVQVGNTIYF.

This clonotype was counted ten times or more. The J gene is TRBJ1-6, the V gene TRBV4-2, with D possibly TRBD1 on 5 matching bases. The CDR3 runs 15 residues. Germline CDR1 and CDR2: LGHNA and YNFKEQ. Deletions cut 3 bases from V and 8 bases from J, with 14 bases between. CDR3 in DNA: TGTGCCAGCAGCCAGATCCGGGACGGAGATTCACCCCTCCACTTT. Its protein is CASSQIRDGDSPLHF.

This clonotype was seen many times. V gene TRBV12-3 or TRBV12-4 combines with J gene TRBJ1-5; 7 bases agree with TRBD1. This CDR3 region has 15 residues. After removal of 4 bases from V and 4 bases from J, the junction contained 7 bases not matched to a gene. This CDR3 reads CASSSEGTVNQPQHF. The CDR3 DNA reads TGTGCCAGCAGTTCGGAAGGGACAGTTAATCAGCCCCAGCATTTT.

This clonotype has ten or more counts. The chain carries TRBV9 and TRBJ1-2; 7 bases are shared with TRBD1. The CDR3 is 14 amino acids. Germline CDR1 SGDLS, CDR2 YYNGEE. With V trimmed by 3 bases and J by 2 bases, 4 bases remained unmatched. The CDR3 DNA reads as TGTGCCAGCAGCGAAGGGACAGCCAACTATGGCTACACCTTC. It encodes CASSEGTANYGYTF.

V is TRBV24-1 and J is TRBJ2-7; D is unresolved. The germline CDR1 and CDR2 sequences are KGHDR and SFDVKD. CDR3 length: 14 residues. V shed 3 bases and J shed 6 bases, with 14 bases lying between them. CDR3 in amino acids: CATSDAGPLAEQYF. The CDR3 DNA is TGTGCCACCAGTGATGCCGGCCCGCTGGCCGAGCAGTACTTC.

The chain's CDR3 is CASSPGSLTDTQYF. The DNA of the CDR3 is TGTGCCAGCTCACCAGGGTCTCTCACAGATACGCAGTATTTT. V usage is TRBV18 and J usage is TRBJ2-3; D is undetermined. The germline CDR1 and CDR2 sequences are KGHSH and LQKENI. Trimming cost V 2 bases and J 2 bases, with 8 bases left between them. The CDR3 has 14 residues. Based on the CDR3 plus reference TRBV18 and TRBJ2-3, the full variable domain is NAGVMQNPRHLVRRRGQEARLRCSPMKGHSHVYWYRQLPEEGLKFMVYLQKENIIDESGMPKERFSAEFPKEGPSILRIQQVVRGDSAAYFCASSPGSLTDTQYFGPGTRLTVL.

In its sample, this clonotype was seen a few times. The chain is built from TRBV6-5 and TRBJ2-7, with 8 bases aligning to TRBD1. V shed 4 bases and J 4 bases; nucleotides not matched to a gene: 6. The germline CDR1 and CDR2 sequences are MNHEY and SVGAGI. The CDR3 runs to 14 residues. The CDR3 is CASSFRGRNYEQYF. DNA for the CDR3: TGTGCCAGCAGTTTCAGGGGGCGAAATTACGAGCAGTACTTC.

This clonotype was observed many times. The CDR3 bases are TGTGCCAGCAGTTTCGGACAGGGGGTCTATGGCTACACCTTC. This gives the protein CASSFGQGVYGYTF. V is TRBV12-3 or TRBV12-4 and J is TRBJ1-2; 10 bases map to TRBD1. CDR3 size: 14 residues. With V trimmed by 3 bases and J by 4 bases, 2 bases remained unmatched.

This clonotype occurred many times. The J gene is TRBJ1-2, the V gene TRBV6-5, with TRBD1 matching over 9 bases. This CDR3 comprises 13 residues. The J segment lost 8 bases and the V segment lost 6 bases, leaving 7 bases of the junction unmatched. The germline V gene has CDR1 MNHEY and CDR2 SVGAGI. Here the CDR3 DNA reads TGTGCCAGCAGCCGGACAGGGGTCGAGGGCTACACCTTC. Translation gives CASSRTGVEGYTF.

The rearrangement uses TRBV10-3 and TRBJ2-3; the match to TRBD2 covers 13 bases. In germline, CDR1 is ENHRY, CDR2 SYGVKD. The CDR3 covers 19 residues. With V trimmed by 4 bases and J by 0 bases, 10 bases remained unmatched. The CDR3 loop is CAISGSLGLAGKSTDTQYF. CDR3 nucleotides: TGTGCCATCAGTGGGTCCTTGGGACTAGCGGGGAAAAGCACAGATACGCAGTATTTT.

This clonotype was seen ten or more times. The chain joins TRBV28 to TRBJ1-1, with a tentative D call TRBD1 (6 bases). Germline V gives CDR1 MDHEN, CDR2 SYDVKM. The V end was cut by 0 bases, the J end by 4 bases, with 15 bases between. This CDR3 is built from 16 residues. The DNA of the CDR3 is TGTGCCAGCAGTTTATGGGCCCAACAGGGAGGCACTGAAGCTTTCTTT. It specifies CASSLWAQQGGTEAFF.

This clonotype has just a few counts. The chain recombines TRBV6-2 or TRBV6-3 with TRBJ2-3; 12 bases agree with TRBD2. CDR1 MNHEY and CDR2 SVGEGT come from the germline V gene. The CDR3 consists of 17 residues. V dropped 1 base and J dropped 2; count of bases not matched to a gene: 4. The CDR3 DNA reads as TGTGCCAGCAGTTACTTACTAGCGGGGGGCGACACAGATACGCAGTATTTT. This codes for CASSYLLAGGDTDTQYF.

This clonotype was picked up a small number of times. This chain joins TRBV6-1 and TRBJ1-1; 8 nucleotides align to TRBD1. The CDR3 is made up of 14 amino acids. Germline values: CDR1 MNHNS, CDR2 SASEGT. Trimming took 8 bases from V and 5 from J; bases not matched to a gene: 10. DNA for the CDR3: TGTGCCAGCCTGGCGGACAGGGTAGATACTGAAGCTTTCTTT. It yields the protein CASLADRVDTEAFF.

In this sample, this clonotype turned up many times. The chain joins TRBV20-1 to TRBJ1-1, with D perhaps TRBD1 (5 bases). Germline-derived CDR1 and CDR2 are DFQATT and SNEGSKA (reference sequence). V shed 3 bases and J shed 3 bases, with 11 bases lying between them. This CDR3 has 13 amino acids. The CDR3 here is CSASAGRDTEAFF. The CDR3 DNA reads TGCAGTGCTAGCGCAGGGAGAGACACTGAAGCTTTCTTT.

This clonotype was picked up many times. The V call is TRBV28, the J call TRBJ1-5; D not certain. Trimming took off 5 bases at V and 0 bases at J, with 8 bases between the two ends. This CDR3 is 14 amino acids long. Germline assignment: CDR1 MDHEN and CDR2 SYDVKM. The CDR3 loop reads CASSRPYSNQPQHF. Here the CDR3 DNA reads TGTGCCAGCAGTCGCCCTTATAGCAATCAGCCCCAGCATTTT.

This clonotype was seen many times. This chain uses TRBV3-1 with TRBJ2-2; D is unclear. V gave up 5 bases and J gave up 0 bases, with 7 bases separating them. CDR3 length: 14 residues. Germline CDR1 reads LGHDT; CDR2 reads YNNKEL (reference sequence). In nucleotides, the CDR3 is TGTGCCAGCAGCTTGGTCGCGAACACCGGGGAGCTGTTTTTT. Translating it yields CASSLVANTGELFF.

There are many counts of this clonotype. V gene TRBV9 combines with J gene TRBJ1-2; D ambiguous. V was cut by 3 bases and J by 5 bases, with 11 bases left in between. The CDR3 is 13 residues long. Germline values: CDR1 SGDLS, CDR2 YYNGEE. The CDR3, as DNA: TGTGCCAGCAGCGATCGACTGAGTTATGGCTACACCTTC. Translation gives CASSDRLSYGYTF. Full variable domain (remainder filled in from reference TRBV9 and TRBJ1-2): DSGVTQTPKHLITATGQRVTLRCSPRSGDLSVYWYQQSLDQGLQFLIQYYNGEERAKGNILERFSAQQFPDLHSELNLSSLELGDSALYFCASSDRLSYGYTFGSGTRLTVV.

The V gene is TRBV5-1, the J gene TRBJ1-1; 8 bases are a match to TRBD1. CDR3 length equals 15 residues. From germline, CDR1 is SGHRS and CDR2 YFSETQ. The ends lost 0 bases at V and 7 bases at J; junction bases unmatched: 8. The CDR3 nucleotides are TGCGCCAGCAGCTTGGCCCAGAGACAGGGGCTTGAAGCTTTCTTT. Residues: CASSLAQRQGLEAFF. The whole variable domain, filled in from reference TRBV5-1 and TRBJ1-1, reads KAGVTQTPRYLIKTRGQQVTLSCSPISGHRSVSWYQQTPGQGLQFLFEYFSETQRNKGNFPGRFSGRQFSNSRSEMNVSTLELGDSALYLCASSLAQRQGLEAFFGQGTRLTVV.

This clonotype was seen repeatedly, ten times or more. The chain carries TRBV7-3 and TRBJ1-1; perhaps TRBD1 as D (6 bases). CDR1 and CDR2 (germline): SGHTA, FQGTGA. CDR3 length: 14 residues. The V end was cut by 2 bases, the J end by 5 bases, with 12 bases between. The CDR3, as DNA: TGTGCCAGCAGCTTACAGGGGAAAGGAACTGAAGCTTTCTTT. Its translation: CASSLQGKGTEAFF.